The clone carrying this T cell receptor (beta chain) showed up just once. The antigen remains unidentified. These data come from a study of PD-1 blockade in classical Hodgkin lymphoma. The study's findings and limits: Nivolumab starters within 1 year of ASCT were excluded. Similar baseline diversity was found in complete responders and newly diagnosed patients.

TCRdb's table, derived via immunoSEQ multiplex PCR, lists solely in-frame clones and lacks some. The sample shows approximately 60,000 clones, more than 75% of them seen only once. Relapses following autologous stem cell transplantation were seen in all patients, with brentuximab vedotin exposure varying. The V gene's germline CDR1 is SNHLY and CDR2 FYNNEI. The CDR3 loop spans 14 amino acids. With 6 bases removed from V and 1 base from J, the gap between germline ends came to 11 bases. This TCR came from a human donor with classical Hodgkin lymphoma. This chain joins TRBV2 and TRBJ2-3; D is ambiguous. The source was peripheral blood mononuclear cells (PBMCs), collected at baseline. CDR3 sequence reads: CASRDTFRTDTQYF. DNA for the CDR3: TGTGCCAGCAGAGACACATTTCGCACAGATACGCAGTATTTT. The variable domain in full, completed from reference TRBV2 and TRBJ2-3, reads EPEVTQTPSHQVTQMGQEVILRCVPISNHLYFYWYRQILGQKVEFLVSFYNNEISEKSEIFDDQFSVERPDGSNFTLKIRSTKLEDSAMYFCASRDTFRTDTQYFGPGTRLTVL.